The 26 T cell receptor beta chains in this list originate from one sample, sequenced in a study of T cells after yellow fever vaccination. TCRdb reprocessed the 5' RACE reads via MiXCR and lists one record per CDR3 protein. The sample records about 210,000 distinct CDR3 sequences, 5.5% to 8.5% being singletons. This sample comprised CD4+ T cells sorted from PBMCs, obtained on the day of the yellow fever booster vaccination. These receptors all stem from a man in his thirties or forties who received the YFV17D yellow fever vaccine.

The chain has TRBV9 and TRBJ2-3; D unresolved. Germline-derived CDR1 and CDR2 are SGDLS and YYNGEE. There are 13 residues in the CDR3. V was pared by 0 bases and J by 4 bases, with 6 bases between. The CDR3 DNA follows: TGTGCCAGCAGCGTAGGGAGCGCAGATACGCAGTATTTT. Translated: CASSVGSADTQYF.

V and J are TRBV20-1 and TRBJ2-2; D perhaps matches TRBD1 (6 bases). The CDR3 runs to 14 residues. Trimming removed 6 bases at V and 1 base at J, with 12 bases between. Per the germline V gene, CDR1 is DFQATT and CDR2 is SNEGSKA (reference sequence). This chain's CDR3 is CSAKGQENTGELFF. The CDR3, as DNA: TGCAGTGCGAAGGGACAAGAGAACACCGGGGAGCTGTTTTTT.

A few counts support this clonotype. The rearrangement links TRBV19 to TRBJ2-3; D is perhaps TRBD2 (5 bases). The V gene's germline CDR1 is LNHDA and CDR2 SQIVND (reference sequence). The CDR3 loop spans 14 amino acids. Trimming cost V 7 bases and J 0 bases, with 11 bases left between them. CDR3 sequence (DNA): TGTGCCAGTACGGAGCGGTGGAGCACAGATACGCAGTATTTT. It is translated as CASTERWSTDTQYF. Filled out from reference TRBV19 and TRBJ2-3, the complete variable domain reads DGGITQSPKYLFRKEGQNVTLSCEQNLNHDAMYWYRQDPGQGLRLIYYSQIVNDFQKGDIAEGYSVSREKKESFPLTVTSAQKNPTAFYLCASTERWSTDTQYFGPGTRLTVL.

This chain uses TRBV5-1 with TRBJ2-7, with a tentative D call TRBD1 (5 bases). The germline V gene encodes CDR1 SGHRS and CDR2 YFSETQ. This CDR3 has 16 residues. V was cut by 1 base and J by 2 bases, with 16 bases left in between. CDR3 bases: TGCGCCAGCAGCTTGACAGGAGCTCAAGTAGCCTACGAGCAGTACTTC. It translates to CASSLTGAQVAYEQYF.

The table lists this clonotype with many counts. The CDR3 bases are TGCAGTGCCCACGCTGGACTAGCGGGACCCTTGGACGAGCAGTACTTC. As protein: CSAHAGLAGPLDEQYF. The V and J genes are TRBV20-1 and TRBJ2-7; 12 bases fit TRBD2. The ends lost 6 bases at V and 5 bases at J; junction bases unmatched: 14. The CDR3 sequence is 16 residues long. Germline CDR1 is DFQATT and CDR2 is SNEGSKA (reference sequence).

This clonotype was detected ten times or more. The chain is built from TRBV20-1 and TRBJ1-5, with D tentatively TRBD1 (6 bases). V lost 2 bases and J lost 0, with 8 bases in between. Germline values: CDR1 DFQATT, CDR2 SNEGSKA (reference sequence). The CDR3 has 14 amino acids. CDR3 sequence reads: CSARQQGSNQPQHF. The DNA of the CDR3 is TGCAGTGCTAGACAACAGGGTAGCAATCAGCCCCAGCATTTT.

This clonotype was observed at least ten times. V usage is TRBV20-1 and J usage is TRBJ1-1; D unclear. The CDR3 consists of 12 residues. In germline, CDR1 is DFQATT, CDR2 SNEGSKA (reference sequence). The V end lost 5 bases, the J end lost 2 bases, and 9 bases lay between the germline ends. The CDR3 protein is CSAVVRNTEAFF. CDR3 sequence (DNA): TGCAGTGCTGTGGTCAGAAACACTGAAGCTTTCTTT.

The J gene is TRBJ2-7, the V gene TRBV15, with no clear D. Trimming removed 0 bases from V and 2 bases from J, with 14 bases in between. Looked up from germline, CDR1 is LNHNV and CDR2 is YYDKDF (reference sequence). This CDR3 comprises 16 residues. CDR3 in amino acids: CATSREGSVRPYEQYF. The CDR3 region has the DNA TGTGCCACCAGCAGAGAAGGGTCAGTGAGACCCTACGAGCAGTACTTC.

The V and J genes are TRBV23-1 and TRBJ1-1; D is uncertain. TRBV23-1 belongs to the ORF category, with a function that is uncertain. V was trimmed by 6 bases and J by 1 base, leaving 15 bases between them. The CDR3 totals 15 residues. The CDR3 protein is CASRRRRESNTEAFF. The CDR3 DNA sequence: TGCGCCAGCAGAAGGAGGAGAGAGTCGAACACTGAAGCTTTCTTT.

The chain recombines TRBV20-1 with TRBJ2-7; no reliable D call. The length of the CDR3 is 13 residues. V was clipped by 3 bases and J by 2 bases, with 11 bases between them. Germline values: CDR1 DFQATT, CDR2 SNEGSKA (reference sequence). CDR3 bases: TGCAGTGCTAGGAACAGAACGCCCTACGAGCAGTACTTC. Translation gives CSARNRTPYEQYF.

In its sample, this clonotype was seen a few times. The chain is built from TRBV20-1 and TRBJ2-5; D may correspond to TRBD1 or TRBD2 (6 bases each). Between the trimmed V and J ends, which lost 1 base and 5 bases, there was a span of 17 bases. This CDR3 region has 15 residues. Looked up from germline, CDR1 is DFQATT and CDR2 is SNEGSKA (reference sequence). CDR3 sequence reads: CSARVPLVGGETQYF. The CDR3 DNA is TGCAGTGCTAGAGTGCCCCTAGTCGGGGGCGAGACCCAGTACTTC.

CDR3 in DNA: TGTGCCATCAGCACAGGGGGCGGACCCAGCTCCTACGAGCAGTACTTC. Translated: CAISTGGGPSSYEQYF. The V call is TRBV10-3, the J call TRBJ2-7, with TRBD1 identical over 9 bases. The length of the CDR3 is 16 residues. The J segment lost 0 bases and the V segment lost 6 bases, leaving 9 bases of the junction unmatched. Germline CDR1 reads ENHRY; CDR2 reads SYGVKD.

This clonotype came up a few times. The V and J genes are TRBV12-3 or TRBV12-4 and TRBJ1-1, with D uncertain. The CDR3 is 11 residues long. Trimming cost V 3 bases and J 11 bases, with 10 bases left between them. The CDR3 nucleotides are TGTGCCAGCAGTTTTCGCAACCGGGCTTTCTTT. Its protein product is CASSFRNRAFF.

The V call is TRBV5-1, the J call TRBJ1-4; D ambiguous. This CDR3 is 14 amino acids long. Germline V gives CDR1 SGHRS, CDR2 YFSETQ. V lost 8 bases and J lost 3, with 14 bases in between. The CDR3 spells CASGTGEANEKLFF. CDR3 DNA: TGCGCCAGTGGAACTGGAGAGGCTAATGAAAAACTGTTTTTT.

This clonotype has a handful of counts. The chain combines TRBV20-1 with TRBJ2-1; possibly TRBD1 or TRBD2 for D (5 bases each). CDR1 is DFQATT, CDR2 SNEGSKA, per germline (reference sequence). Trimming pared 8 bases from V and 6 bases from J, leaving 17 bases between. The CDR3 length is 13 residues. The CDR3 nucleotides are TGCAGTCCCCGGGACCTTCTTCTCAATGAGCAGTTCTTC. It encodes CSPRDLLLNEQFF.

The chain carries TRBV7-2 and TRBJ2-5, with D possibly matching TRBD2 (6 bases). Germline V gives CDR1 SGHTA, CDR2 FQGNSA. V was shortened by 1 base and J by 6 bases, with 15 bases between the two germline ends. CDR3 length: 15 amino acids. CDR3 region: CASSLDSGVSKTQYF. CDR3 DNA: TGTGCCAGCAGCTTAGATTCGGGGGTGTCCAAGACCCAGTACTTC.

This clonotype showed up many times. The rearrangement uses TRBV7-2 and TRBJ2-1; 9 bases are shared with TRBD2. Germline CDR1 reads SGHTA; CDR2 reads FQGNSA. This CDR3 is 16 amino acids long. Trimming removed 4 bases from V and 7 bases from J; junction bases left unmatched: 11. The CDR3 sequence: CASSSTTSGVQNEQFF. The CDR3 DNA reads as TGTGCCAGCAGCTCAACGACTAGCGGAGTTCAGAATGAGCAGTTCTTC. Full variable domain (outside the CDR3, taken from reference TRBV7-2 and TRBJ2-1): GAGVSQSPSNKVTEKGKDVELRCDPISGHTALYWYRQSLGQGLEFLIYFQGNSAPDKSGLPSDRFSAERTGGSVSTLTIQRTQQEDSAVYLCASSSTTSGVQNEQFFGPGTRLTVL.

The sample holds many counts of this clonotype. The genes are TRBV7-2 and TRBJ2-5; D is unclear. This CDR3 has 14 residues. Germline V gene lookup returns CDR1 SGHTA and CDR2 FQGNSA. V lost 0 bases, J lost 1 base, and 6 bases lay in between. CDR3 in DNA: TGTGCCAGCAGCTTAGCGTTCAGCCAAGAGACCCAGTACTTC. Its translation: CASSLAFSQETQYF.

This clonotype was recorded many times. In nucleotides, the CDR3 is TGTGCCAGCAGCTCCGGGACGGCCCAGACCCAGTACTTC. Amino acid sequence: CASSSGTAQTQYF. The rearrangement links TRBV7-2 to TRBJ2-5; D possibly uses TRBD1 or TRBD2 (5 bases each). Germline V gives CDR1 SGHTA, CDR2 FQGNSA. V was clipped by 4 bases and J by 6 bases, with 12 bases between them. This CDR3 is 13 amino acids long. Supplemented by reference TRBV7-2 and TRBJ2-5, the full variable domain reads GAGVSQSPSNKVTEKGKDVELRCDPISGHTALYWYRQSLGQGLEFLIYFQGNSAPDKSGLPSDRFSAERTGGSVSTLTIQRTQQEDSAVYLCASSSGTAQTQYFGPGTRLLVL.

There are a few counts of this clonotype. The chain couples TRBV18 to TRBJ2-3; a weak D match, TRBD2 (5 bases). The length of the CDR3 is 16 residues. CDR1 and CDR2 (germline): KGHSH, LQKENI. V gave up 6 bases and J gave up 1 base, with 17 bases separating them. The CDR3 sequence: CASSSGPYGGTDTQYF. The CDR3 DNA sequence: TGTGCCAGCTCTTCCGGCCCTTACGGGGGCACAGATACGCAGTATTTT.

This chain's CDR3 is CAISEATGMDQPQHF. In DNA form, the CDR3 reads TGTGCCATCAGTGAAGCGACAGGGATGGATCAGCCCCAGCATTTT. V and J are TRBV10-3 and TRBJ1-5; 7 bases are shared with TRBD1. With V trimmed by 3 bases and J by 5 bases, 7 bases remained unmatched. The CDR3 sequence is 15 residues long. Germline CDR1 is ENHRY and CDR2 is SYGVKD.

This clonotype was observed many times. V and J are TRBV4-3 and TRBJ2-3; no firm D call. The germline gives CDR1 LGHNA, CDR2 YSLEER. With 3 bases removed from V and 4 bases from J, the gap between germline ends came to 11 bases. The CDR3 is 14 residues long. The CDR3 DNA is TGCGCCAGCAGCCAGACCTCAGTCGCAGATACGCAGTATTTT. It translates to CASSQTSVADTQYF.

The chain uses TRBV5-1 and TRBJ2-2; D gene unclear. The CDR3 runs 16 residues. Trimming cost V 3 bases and J 0 bases, with 12 bases left between them. Germline V gene data show CDR1 as SGHRS and CDR2 as YFSETQ. The CDR3 protein is CASSSGSGANTGELFF. For the CDR3, the DNA is TGCGCCAGCAGCTCCGGAAGTGGAGCGAACACCGGGGAGCTGTTTTTT. The full variable domain, rest sourced from reference TRBV5-1 and TRBJ2-2, is KAGVTQTPRYLIKTRGQQVTLSCSPISGHRSVSWYQQTPGQGLQFLFEYFSETQRNKGNFPGRFSGRQFSNSRSEMNVSTLELGDSALYLCASSSGSGANTGELFFGEGSRLTVL.

This clonotype was seen many times. The V gene is TRBV18, the J gene TRBJ2-7; D assignment may be TRBD1 or TRBD2 (6 bases each). Germline V lookup: CDR1 KGHSH, CDR2 LQKENI. The CDR3 consists of 12 residues. Trimming took 3 bases from V and 7 from J, leaving 10 bases between them. In DNA form, the CDR3 reads TGTGCCAGCTCACCCCGGGGGCGGGAGCAGTACTTC. Protein: CASSPRGREQYF.

In this sample, this clonotype turned up many times. This sequence joins TRBV14 and TRBJ2-1; perhaps TRBD2 as D (6 bases). Germline V gene lookup returns CDR1 SGHDN and CDR2 FVKESK. Trimming shortened V by 1 base and J by 2 bases, and 12 bases separated the two germline ends. The CDR3 covers 16 residues. CDR3 sequence (DNA): TGTGCCAGCAGCCAAGTCGGGAGAAGCACCTACAATGAGCAGTTCTTC. This codes for CASSQVGRSTYNEQFF.

This clonotype was observed at least ten times. V usage is TRBV3-1 and J usage is TRBJ2-1; D is unresolved. The CDR3 consists of 12 residues. Germline CDR1 is LGHDT and CDR2 is YNNKEL (reference sequence). Trimming removed 0 bases at V and 9 bases at J, with 6 bases between. CDR3 bases: TGTGCCAGCAGCCAAGATTTCGGTGAGCAGTTCTTC. It is translated as CASSQDFGEQFF.